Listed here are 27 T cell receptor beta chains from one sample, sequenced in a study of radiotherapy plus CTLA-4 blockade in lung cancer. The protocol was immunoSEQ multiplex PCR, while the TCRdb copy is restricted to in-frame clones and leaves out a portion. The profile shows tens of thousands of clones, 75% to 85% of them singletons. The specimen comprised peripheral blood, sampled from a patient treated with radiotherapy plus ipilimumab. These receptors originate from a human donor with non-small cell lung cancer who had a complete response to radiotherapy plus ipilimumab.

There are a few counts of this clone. Here the CDR3 DNA reads TGTGCCAGCAGAAGGACAGAGAACACTGAAGCTTTCTTT. This encodes CASRRTENTEAFF. The rearrangement links TRBV5-4 to TRBJ1-1; D may be TRBD1 (6 bases). CDR1 and CDR2 from the germline V gene are SGHNT and YYREEE (reference sequence). V was pared by 5 bases and J by 1 base, with 9 bases between. The CDR3 is made up of 13 amino acids.

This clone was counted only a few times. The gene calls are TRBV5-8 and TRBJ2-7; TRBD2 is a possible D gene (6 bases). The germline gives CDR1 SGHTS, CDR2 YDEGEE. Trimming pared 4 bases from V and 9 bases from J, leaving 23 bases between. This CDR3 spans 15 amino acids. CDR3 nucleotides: TGTGCCAGCAGCAAGACCGGGACTCCTCAAGCGGGGCAGTACTTC. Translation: CASSKTGTPQAGQYF.

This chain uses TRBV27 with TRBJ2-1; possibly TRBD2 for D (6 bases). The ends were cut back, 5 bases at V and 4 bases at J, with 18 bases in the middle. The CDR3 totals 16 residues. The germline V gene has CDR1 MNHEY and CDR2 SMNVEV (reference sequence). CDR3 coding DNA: TGTGCCAGCAGTCCCCCCGGAGGGGAAGGTTACAATGAGCAGTTCTTC. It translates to CASSPPGGEGYNEQFF.

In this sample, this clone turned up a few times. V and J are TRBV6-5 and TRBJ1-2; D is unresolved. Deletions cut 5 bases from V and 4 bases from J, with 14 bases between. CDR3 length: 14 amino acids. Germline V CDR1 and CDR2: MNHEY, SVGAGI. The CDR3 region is CASSDWAGGYGYTF. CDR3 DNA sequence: TGTGCCAGCAGTGACTGGGCGGGCGGCTATGGCTACACCTTC.

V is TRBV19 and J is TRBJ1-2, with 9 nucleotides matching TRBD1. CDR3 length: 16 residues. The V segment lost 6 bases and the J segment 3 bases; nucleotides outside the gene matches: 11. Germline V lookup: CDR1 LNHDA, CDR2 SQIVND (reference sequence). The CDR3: CASRTGTGYLDYGYTF. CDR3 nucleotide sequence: TGTGCCAGTAGAACGGGGACAGGGTATCTGGACTATGGCTACACCTTC. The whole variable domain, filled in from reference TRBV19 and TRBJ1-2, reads DGGITQSPKYLFRKEGQNVTLSCEQNLNHDAMYWYRQDPGQGLRLIYYSQIVNDFQKGDIAEGYSVSREKKESFPLTVTSAQKNPTAFYLCASRTGTGYLDYGYTFGSGTRLTVV.

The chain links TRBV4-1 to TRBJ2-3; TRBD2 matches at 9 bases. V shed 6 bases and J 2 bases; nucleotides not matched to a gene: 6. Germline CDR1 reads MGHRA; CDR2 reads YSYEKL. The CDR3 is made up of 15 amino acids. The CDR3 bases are TGCGCCAGCAGTCCAAGCGGGGGGCCCACAGATACGCAGTATTTT. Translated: CASSPSGGPTDTQYF.

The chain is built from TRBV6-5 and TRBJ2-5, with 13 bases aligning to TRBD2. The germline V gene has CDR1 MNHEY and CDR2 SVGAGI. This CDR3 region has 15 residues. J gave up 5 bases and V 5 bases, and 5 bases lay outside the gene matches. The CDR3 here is CASSTSGGAWETQYF. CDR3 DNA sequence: TGTGCCAGCAGTACTAGCGGGGGGGCTTGGGAGACCCAGTACTTC.

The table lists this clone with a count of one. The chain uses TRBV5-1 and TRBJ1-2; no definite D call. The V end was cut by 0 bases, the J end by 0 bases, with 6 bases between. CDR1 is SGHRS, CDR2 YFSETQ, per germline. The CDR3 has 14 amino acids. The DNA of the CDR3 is TGCGCCAGCAGCTTGGACAGTACTAACTATGGCTACACCTTC. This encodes CASSLDSTNYGYTF.

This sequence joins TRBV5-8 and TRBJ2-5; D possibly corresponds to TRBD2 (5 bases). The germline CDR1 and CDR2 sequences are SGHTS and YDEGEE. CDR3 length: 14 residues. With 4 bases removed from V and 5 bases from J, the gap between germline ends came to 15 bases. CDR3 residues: CASSTGGVFETQYF. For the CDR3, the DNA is TGTGCCAGCAGCACCGGAGGAGTTTTTGAGACCCAGTACTTC.

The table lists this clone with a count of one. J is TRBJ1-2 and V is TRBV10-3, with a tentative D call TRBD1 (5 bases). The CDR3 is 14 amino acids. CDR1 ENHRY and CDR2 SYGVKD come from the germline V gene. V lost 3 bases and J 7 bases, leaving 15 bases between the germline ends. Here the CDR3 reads CAISDDRGSAGYTF. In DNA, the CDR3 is TGTGCCATCAGTGACGACAGAGGTTCGGCTGGCTACACCTTC.

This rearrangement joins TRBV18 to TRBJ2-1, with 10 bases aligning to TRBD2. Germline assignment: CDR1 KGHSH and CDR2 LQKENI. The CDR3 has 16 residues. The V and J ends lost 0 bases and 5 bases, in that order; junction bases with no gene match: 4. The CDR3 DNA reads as TGTGCCAGCTCACCACCCGGACTAGCGGACCACAATGAGCAGTTCTTC. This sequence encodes CASSPPGLADHNEQFF.

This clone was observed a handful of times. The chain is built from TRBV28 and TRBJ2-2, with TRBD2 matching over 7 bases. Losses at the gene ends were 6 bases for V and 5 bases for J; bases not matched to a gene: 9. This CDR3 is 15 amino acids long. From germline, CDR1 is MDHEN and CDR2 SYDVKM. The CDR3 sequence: CASRYSGWTTGELFF. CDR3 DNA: TGTGCCAGCAGGTATAGCGGGTGGACGACCGGGGAGCTGTTTTTT.

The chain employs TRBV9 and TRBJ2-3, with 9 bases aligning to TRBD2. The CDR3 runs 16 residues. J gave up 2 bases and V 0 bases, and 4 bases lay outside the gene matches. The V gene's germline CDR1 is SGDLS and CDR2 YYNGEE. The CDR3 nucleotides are TGTGCCAGCAGCGTAGGACTAGCGGACTTCACAGATACGCAGTATTTT. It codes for CASSVGLADFTDTQYF.

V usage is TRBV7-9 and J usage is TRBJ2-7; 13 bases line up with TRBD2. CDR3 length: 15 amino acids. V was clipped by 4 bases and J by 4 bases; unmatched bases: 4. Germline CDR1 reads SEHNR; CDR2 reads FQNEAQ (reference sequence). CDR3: CASSSGLAGTYEQYF. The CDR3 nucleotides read TGTGCCAGCAGCTCGGGACTAGCGGGGACTTACGAGCAGTACTTC. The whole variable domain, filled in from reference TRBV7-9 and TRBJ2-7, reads DTGVSQNPRHKITKRGQNVTFRCDPISEHNRLYWYRQTLGQGPEFLTYFQNEAQLEKSRLLSDRFSAERPKGSFSTLEIQRTEQGDSAMYLCASSSGLAGTYEQYFGPGTRLTVT.

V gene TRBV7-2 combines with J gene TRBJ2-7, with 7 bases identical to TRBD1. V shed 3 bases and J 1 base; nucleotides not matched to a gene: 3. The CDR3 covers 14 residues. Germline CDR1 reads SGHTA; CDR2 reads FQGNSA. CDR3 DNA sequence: TGTGCCAGCAGCTTTACGGGACAGTCCTACGAGCAGTACGTC. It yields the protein CASSFTGQSYEQYV.

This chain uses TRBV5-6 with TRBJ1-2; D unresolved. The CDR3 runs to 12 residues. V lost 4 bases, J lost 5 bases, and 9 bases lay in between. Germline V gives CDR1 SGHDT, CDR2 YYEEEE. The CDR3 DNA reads TGTGCCAGCAGCCAACTGACTTATGGCTACACCTTC. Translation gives CASSQLTYGYTF. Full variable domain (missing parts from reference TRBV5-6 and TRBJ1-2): DAGVTQSPTHLIKTRGQQVTLRCSPKSGHDTVSWYQQALGQGPQFIFQYYEEEERQRGNFPDRFSGHQFPNYSSELNVNALLLGDSALYLCASSQLTYGYTFGSGTRLTVV.

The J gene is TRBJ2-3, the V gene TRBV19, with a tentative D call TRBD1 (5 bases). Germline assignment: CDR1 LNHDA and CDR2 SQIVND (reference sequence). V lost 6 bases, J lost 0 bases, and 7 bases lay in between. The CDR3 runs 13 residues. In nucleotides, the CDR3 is TGTGCCAGTAGAGACAGTAGCACAGATACGCAGTATTTT. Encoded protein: CASRDSSTDTQYF.

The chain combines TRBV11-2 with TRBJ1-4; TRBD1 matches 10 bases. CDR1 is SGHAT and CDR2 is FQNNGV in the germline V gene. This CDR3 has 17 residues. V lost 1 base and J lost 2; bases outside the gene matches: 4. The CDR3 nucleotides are TGTGCCAGCAGCTTAGCCAGGGGACAGGGGACTAATGAAAAACTGTTTTTT. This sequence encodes CASSLARGQGTNEKLFF.

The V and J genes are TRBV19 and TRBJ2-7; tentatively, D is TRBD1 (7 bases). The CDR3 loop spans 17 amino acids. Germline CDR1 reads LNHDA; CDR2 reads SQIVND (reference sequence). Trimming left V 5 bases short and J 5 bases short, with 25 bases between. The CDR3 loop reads CASSPEGETGTRHEQYF. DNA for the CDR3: TGTGCCAGTAGTCCCGAAGGGGAGACAGGGACTCGCCACGAGCAGTACTTC.

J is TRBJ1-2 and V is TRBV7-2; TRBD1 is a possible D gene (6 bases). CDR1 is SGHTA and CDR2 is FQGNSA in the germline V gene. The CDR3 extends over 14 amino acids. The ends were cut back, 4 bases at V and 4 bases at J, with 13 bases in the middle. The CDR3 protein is CASSYRDKGYGYTF. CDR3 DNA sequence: TGTGCCAGCAGCTACCGGGACAAAGGCTATGGCTACACCTTC.

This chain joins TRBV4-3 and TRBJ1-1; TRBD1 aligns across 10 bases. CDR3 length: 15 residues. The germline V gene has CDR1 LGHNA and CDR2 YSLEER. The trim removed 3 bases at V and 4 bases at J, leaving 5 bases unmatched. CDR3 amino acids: CASSHDRTGGTEAFF. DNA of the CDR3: TGCGCCAGCAGCCACGACAGGACAGGGGGCACTGAAGCTTTCTTT.

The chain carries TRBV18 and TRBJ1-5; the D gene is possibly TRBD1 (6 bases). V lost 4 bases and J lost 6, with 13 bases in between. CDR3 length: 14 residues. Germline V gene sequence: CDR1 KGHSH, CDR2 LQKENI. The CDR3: CASSQYRESQPQHF. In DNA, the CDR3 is TGTGCCAGCTCACAGTACAGGGAAAGTCAGCCCCAGCATTTT.

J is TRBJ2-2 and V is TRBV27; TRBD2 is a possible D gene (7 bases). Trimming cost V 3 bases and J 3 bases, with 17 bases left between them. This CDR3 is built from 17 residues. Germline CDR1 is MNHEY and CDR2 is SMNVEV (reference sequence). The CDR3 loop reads CASSLAGDISYTGELFF. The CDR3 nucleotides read TGTGCCAGCAGTTTGGCGGGGGACATCTCTTACACCGGGGAGCTGTTTTTT.

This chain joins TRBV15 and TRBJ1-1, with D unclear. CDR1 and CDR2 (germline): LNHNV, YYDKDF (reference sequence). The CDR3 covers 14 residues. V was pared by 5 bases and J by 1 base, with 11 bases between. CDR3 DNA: TGTGCCACCAGCCCAGCTTACAGGAACACTGAAGCTTTCTTT. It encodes CATSPAYRNTEAFF.

The CDR3 loop is CASSGWTRGNTIYF. The CDR3 coding sequence is TGTGCCAGCTCAGGATGGACCAGGGGGAACACCATATATTTT. The chain combines TRBV11-2 with TRBJ1-3; 7 positions match TRBD1. The CDR3 contains 14 residues. Germline assignment: CDR1 SGHAT and CDR2 FQNNGV. Trimming at V came to 8 bases and at J to 7 bases, leaving 11 bases not matched to a gene.

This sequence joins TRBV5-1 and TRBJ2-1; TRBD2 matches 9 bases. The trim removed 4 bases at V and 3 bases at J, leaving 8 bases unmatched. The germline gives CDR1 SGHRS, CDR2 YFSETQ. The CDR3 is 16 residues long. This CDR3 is CASSGGTSKNYNEQFF. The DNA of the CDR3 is TGCGCCAGCAGCGGAGGGACTAGCAAGAACTACAATGAGCAGTTCTTC.

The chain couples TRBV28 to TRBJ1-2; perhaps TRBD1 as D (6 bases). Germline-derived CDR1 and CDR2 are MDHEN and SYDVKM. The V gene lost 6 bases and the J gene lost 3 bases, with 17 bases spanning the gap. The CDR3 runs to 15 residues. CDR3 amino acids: CASRASKTGHYGYTF. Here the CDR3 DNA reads TGTGCCAGCAGAGCATCTAAGACAGGTCACTATGGCTACACCTTC.